This T cell receptor (beta chain) was retrieved from a study of molecular identifiers for immune sequencing clone quantification. Study summary: Sequencing covered four of five parts into which replicate RNA from about 20,000 or 100,000 naive CD8 cells was split.

This CDR3 contains 15 residues. Germline V gives CDR1 KGHDR, CDR2 SFDVKD. Sequencing libraries of naive CD8 cells derived from around 20,000 to 1,000,000 sorted cells with 10%, 30% or 50% RNA. A CD8+CD4-CCR7+CD45RA+ phenotype served as the sorting definition for naive CD8 T cells. Broader study findings: Over 99% of effector molecules, yet under 1% of naive-cell molecules, were held by clones above 20 RNA copies.

Concerning this clonotype itself: Its antigen is not known. This may stem from a read error, because a much larger clone lies one nucleotide away.

TCRdb passed the PCR reads through MiXCR, listing each CDR3 protein once. The table includes hundreds of thousands of distinct CDR3 sequences, less than 20% detected once. V gene TRBV24-1 combines with J gene TRBJ2-3, with D perhaps TRBD1 (5 bases). The J call is in doubt because the DNA end fits TRBJ1-5 better. Material for sequencing was naive CD8+ T cells from blood, with Jurkat cell RNA spiked in. Subset meaning: FACS-sorted CD8+CD4-CCR7+CD45RA+ naive T cells. This clonotype was sampled from a human donor in good health. Some libraries in this study had Jurkat cell RNA spiked in. This CDR3 is CATSDRGDSTDTQHF. Here the CDR3 DNA reads TGTGCCACCAGTGATCGAGGGGATAGCACAGATACGCAGCATTTT.